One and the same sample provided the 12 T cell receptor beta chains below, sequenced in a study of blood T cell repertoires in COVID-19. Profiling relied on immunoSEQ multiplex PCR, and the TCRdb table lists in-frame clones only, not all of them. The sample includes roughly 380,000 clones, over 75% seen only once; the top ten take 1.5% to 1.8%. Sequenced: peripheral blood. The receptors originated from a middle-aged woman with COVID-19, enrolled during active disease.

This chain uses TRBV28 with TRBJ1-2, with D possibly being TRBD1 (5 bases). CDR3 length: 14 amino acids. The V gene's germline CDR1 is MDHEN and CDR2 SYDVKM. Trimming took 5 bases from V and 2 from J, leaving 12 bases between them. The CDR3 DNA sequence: TGTGCCAGCAGTGTCGGACACTTAAACTATGGCTACACCTTC. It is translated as CASSVGHLNYGYTF.

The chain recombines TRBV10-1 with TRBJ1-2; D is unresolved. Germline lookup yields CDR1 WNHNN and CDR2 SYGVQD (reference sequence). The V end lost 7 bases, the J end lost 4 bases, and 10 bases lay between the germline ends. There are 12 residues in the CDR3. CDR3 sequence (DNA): TGCGCCAGCAACATTCTCCTCTATGGCTACACCTTC. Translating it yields CASNILLYGYTF.

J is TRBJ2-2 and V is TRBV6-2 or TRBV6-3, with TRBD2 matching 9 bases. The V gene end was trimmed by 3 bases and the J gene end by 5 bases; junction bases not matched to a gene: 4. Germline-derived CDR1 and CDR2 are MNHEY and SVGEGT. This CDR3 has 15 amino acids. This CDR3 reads CASSYRGGATGELFF. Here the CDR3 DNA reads TGTGCCAGCAGTTATCGCGGGGGGGCAACCGGGGAGCTGTTTTTT.

The CDR3 sequence is CAWSFDRDEQYF. The CDR3 DNA sequence: TGTGCCTGGAGTTTCGACAGGGACGAGCAGTACTTC. The chain uses TRBV30 and TRBJ2-7; 7 bases line up with TRBD1. Germline lookup yields CDR1 GTSNPN and CDR2 SVGIG (reference sequence). The CDR3 runs 12 residues. The junction had 3 bases not matched to a gene; V was cut back by 2 bases and J by 5 bases.

CDR3 in DNA: TGCGCCAGGGTTATACGGACAGGGTATTATGAAAAACTGTTTTTT. Its protein is CARVIRTGYYEKLFF. The rearrangement links TRBV5-1 to TRBJ1-4, with 8 bases that match TRBD1. Germline V gene sequence: CDR1 SGHRS, CDR2 YFSETQ. Trimming cost V 8 bases and J 6 bases; bases outside gene matches: 12. CDR3 length equals 15 residues.

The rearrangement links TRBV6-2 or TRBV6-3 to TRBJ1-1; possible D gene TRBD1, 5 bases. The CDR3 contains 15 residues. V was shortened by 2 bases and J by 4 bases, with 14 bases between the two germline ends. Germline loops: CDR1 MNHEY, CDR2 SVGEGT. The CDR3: CASSYGRGARTEAFF. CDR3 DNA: TGTGCCAGCAGTTACGGGCGTGGGGCCCGCACTGAAGCTTTCTTT.

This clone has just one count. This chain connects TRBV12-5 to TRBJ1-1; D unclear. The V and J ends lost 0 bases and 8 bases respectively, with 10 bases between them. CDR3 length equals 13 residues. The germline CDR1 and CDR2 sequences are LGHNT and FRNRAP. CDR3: CASGLVNAGEAFF. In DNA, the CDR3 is TGTGCTAGTGGTTTGGTTAACGCCGGGGAAGCTTTCTTT.

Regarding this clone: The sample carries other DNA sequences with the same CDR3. The CDR3: CASRDTGGTEAFF. DNA for the CDR3: TGTGCCAGCAGAGATACAGGGGGTACTGAAGCTTTCTTT. The chain links TRBV27 to TRBJ1-1; 8 nucleotides agree with TRBD1. This CDR3 is built from 13 residues. Germline V gene sequence: CDR1 MNHEY, CDR2 SMNVEV (reference sequence). V was pared by 6 bases and J by 5 bases, with 5 bases of the junction left unmatched.

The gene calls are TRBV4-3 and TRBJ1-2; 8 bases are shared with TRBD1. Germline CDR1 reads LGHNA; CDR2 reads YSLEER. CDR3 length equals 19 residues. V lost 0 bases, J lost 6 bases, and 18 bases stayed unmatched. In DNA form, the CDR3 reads TGCGCCAGCAGCCAAGATTTTATGGGACAGGCGACACTTGGGGATGGCTACACCTTC. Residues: CASSQDFMGQATLGDGYTF.

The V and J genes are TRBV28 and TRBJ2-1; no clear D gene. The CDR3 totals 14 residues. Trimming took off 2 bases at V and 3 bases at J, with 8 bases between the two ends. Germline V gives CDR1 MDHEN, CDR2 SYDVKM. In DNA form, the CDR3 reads TGTGCCAGCAGTTTACGTCCGGTCTACAATGAGCAGTTCTTC. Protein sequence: CASSLRPVYNEQFF.

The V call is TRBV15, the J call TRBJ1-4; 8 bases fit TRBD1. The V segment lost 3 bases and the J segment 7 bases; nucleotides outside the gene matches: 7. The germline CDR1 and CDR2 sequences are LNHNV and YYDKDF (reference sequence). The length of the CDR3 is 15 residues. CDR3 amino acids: CATSRDRVYAEKLFF. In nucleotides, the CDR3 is TGTGCCACCAGCAGGGACAGGGTGTATGCTGAAAAACTGTTTTTT.

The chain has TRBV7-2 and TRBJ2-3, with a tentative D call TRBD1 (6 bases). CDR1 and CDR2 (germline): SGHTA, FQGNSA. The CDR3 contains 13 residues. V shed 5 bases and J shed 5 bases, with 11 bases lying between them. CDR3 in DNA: TGTGCCAGCAGCCTTAACAGGGTAGATACGCAGTATTTT. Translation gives CASSLNRVDTQYF.